The T cell receptor (beta chain) under discussion was sequenced for a study of T cells after yellow fever vaccination. This clonotype was observed a few times. Its target is not known. Trimming removed 0 bases from V and 3 bases from J; junction bases left unmatched: 7. The CDR3 totals 17 residues. The germline V gene encodes CDR1 SGHNT and CDR2 YYREEE (reference sequence). Findings and limits, study-wide: FACS-sorted repertoires might harbor abundant contaminating clonotypes from the bulk population. The secondary response was weaker but peaked faster, day 5 versus 15. Most primary-vaccination clones reappeared after the booster (approximately 96% CD4, 85% to 90% CD8). Clonotypes found in both CD4 and CD8 compartments made up a small share.

In TCRdb, the 5' RACE reads were re-called with MiXCR into one record per CDR3 protein. The repertoire holds under 350,000 distinct CDR3 sequences, with about 4% as singletons. The chain combines TRBV5-4 with TRBJ2-1; 9 nucleotides agree with TRBD1. The receptor comes from a man aged 18 to 35 who received the YFV17D yellow fever vaccine. The material was PBMCs, obtained 5 days after the yellow fever booster vaccination. In nucleotides, the CDR3 is TGTGCCAGCAGCTTGGGGGACAGGGAGGGCGGCTACAATGAGCAGTTCTTC. Protein: CASSLGDREGGYNEQFF.